This is a list of T cell receptor beta chains from one sample in a study of blood T cell repertoires in COVID-19. The table came from immunoSEQ multiplex PCR; TCRdb's copy has only in-frame clones and leaves some out. Of roughly 180,000 clones in the sample, roughly 83% were seen once. Input material: PBMCs or T cells enriched from blood (not recorded which). Every receptor here comes from a woman aged 25 to 39 who had recovered from COVID-19. Each CDR3 is given without its conserved first and last residue. The order of the fields is CDR3 length, J gene, V gene, CDR3 protein.

cdr3_length: 11
j_call: TRBJ1-6
v_call: TRBV28
cdr3_aa: ASSLSLAPPLH

cdr3_length: 11
j_call: TRBJ1-2
v_call: TRBV18
cdr3_aa: ASSPGQEYGYT

cdr3_length: 12
j_call: TRBJ1-5
v_call: TRBV19
cdr3_aa: ASSATGTHQPQH

cdr3_length: 13
j_call: TRBJ2-1
v_call: TRBV29-1
cdr3_aa: SVETSGQRGDEQF

cdr3_length: 14
j_call: TRBJ1-3
v_call: TRBV28
cdr3_aa: ASVSGGRASGNTIY

cdr3_length: 13
j_call: TRBJ2-7
v_call: TRBV11-2
cdr3_aa: ASSLEGQGTREQY

cdr3_length: 15
j_call: TRBJ1-2
v_call: TRBV25-1
cdr3_aa: ASSEYFLGQGNYGYT

cdr3_length: 15
j_call: TRBJ1-5
v_call: TRBV28
cdr3_aa: ASSLYGQGDSNQPQH

cdr3_length: 19
j_call: TRBJ2-1
v_call: TRBV7-6
cdr3_aa: ASSPREEDPSGRGRPNEQF

cdr3_length: 11
j_call: TRBJ2-1
v_call: TRBV7-9
cdr3_aa: ASSPPSTDEQF

cdr3_length: 14
j_call: TRBJ1-1
v_call: TRBV15
cdr3_aa: ATSRRDFATDTEAF

cdr3_length: 12
j_call: TRBJ2-7
v_call: TRBV10-3
cdr3_aa: AISEHEGNYEQY

cdr3_length: 16
j_call: TRBJ2-7
v_call: TRBV7-8
cdr3_aa: ASSSPRDRVPFTYEQY

cdr3_length: 13
j_call: TRBJ2-7
v_call: TRBV21-1
cdr3_aa: ASSKGGLAGGEQY

cdr3_length: 12
j_call: TRBJ2-5
v_call: TRBV21-1
cdr3_aa: ASSKVRRGETQY

cdr3_length: 14
j_call: TRBJ1-6
v_call: TRBV7-8
cdr3_aa: ASSLALDRVNSPLH

cdr3_length: 12
j_call: TRBJ1-6
v_call: TRBV3-1/TRBV3-2
cdr3_aa: ASSQGQRNSPLH

cdr3_length: 17
j_call: TRBJ1-6
v_call: TRBV28
cdr3_aa: ASSSQRQGLSSYNSPLH

cdr3_length: 12
j_call: TRBJ2-5
v_call: TRBV7-8
cdr3_aa: ASSLDRGVETQY

cdr3_length: 9
j_call: TRBJ2-1
v_call: TRBV28
cdr3_aa: ASFSLNEQF

cdr3_length: 12
j_call: TRBJ2-1
v_call: TRBV7-9
cdr3_aa: ASSLTSSYNEQF

cdr3_length: 15
j_call: TRBJ2-1
v_call: TRBV19
cdr3_aa: ASSRGIGAFDYNEQF

cdr3_length: 11
j_call: TRBJ2-1
v_call: TRBV10-1
cdr3_aa: ASSESSHNEQF

cdr3_length: 14
j_call: TRBJ2-3
v_call: TRBV7-2
cdr3_aa: ASTPVQPGGTDTQY

cdr3_length: 14
j_call: TRBJ2-3
v_call: TRBV28
cdr3_aa: ASSFTGTSGRYTQY

cdr3_length: 15
j_call: TRBJ2-5
v_call: TRBV7-8
cdr3_aa: ASTNPSWAGGGETQY

cdr3_length: 13
j_call: TRBJ1-1
v_call: TRBV7-9
cdr3_aa: ASTLRTVMNTEAF

cdr3_length: 11
j_call: TRBJ2-7
v_call: TRBV12-3/TRBV12-4
cdr3_aa: ASSFSDRDEQY

cdr3_length: 12
j_call: TRBJ1-1
v_call: TRBV5-1
cdr3_aa: ASSLEFSGTEAF

cdr3_length: 12
j_call: TRBJ1-4
v_call: TRBV24-1
cdr3_aa: ATFTGGPVEKLF

cdr3_length: 13
j_call: TRBJ2-4
v_call: TRBV6-1
cdr3_aa: ASSELAGAKNIQY

cdr3_length: 12
j_call: TRBJ2-7
v_call: TRBV3-1/TRBV3-2
cdr3_aa: ASSQGLNSYEQY

cdr3_length: 13
j_call: TRBJ1-2
v_call: TRBV6-5
cdr3_aa: ASRDPPTGQSGYT

cdr3_length: 12
j_call: TRBJ1-2
v_call: TRBV28
cdr3_aa: ASSFVGTGYGYT

cdr3_length: 12
j_call: TRBJ1-5
v_call: TRBV6-2/TRBV6-3
cdr3_aa: ASSSGTGRQPQH